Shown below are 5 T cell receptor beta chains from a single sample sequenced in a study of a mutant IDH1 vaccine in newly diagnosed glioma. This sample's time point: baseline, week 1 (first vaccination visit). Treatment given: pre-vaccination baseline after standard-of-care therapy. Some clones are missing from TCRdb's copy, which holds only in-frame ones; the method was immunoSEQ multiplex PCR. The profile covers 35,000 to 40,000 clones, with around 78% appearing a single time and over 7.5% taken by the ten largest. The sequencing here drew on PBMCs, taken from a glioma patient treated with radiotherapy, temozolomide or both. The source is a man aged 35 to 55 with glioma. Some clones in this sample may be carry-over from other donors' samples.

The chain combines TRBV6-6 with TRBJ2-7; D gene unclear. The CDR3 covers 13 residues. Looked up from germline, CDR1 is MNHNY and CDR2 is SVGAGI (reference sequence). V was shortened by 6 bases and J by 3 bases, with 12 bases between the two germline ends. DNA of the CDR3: TGTGCCAGCAGCACCCCAGGCTACTACGAGCAGTACTTC. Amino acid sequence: CASSTPGYYEQYF.

CDR3 DNA sequence: TGTGCCAGCAGCCCCCAACAGGGGAGCACAGATACGCAGTATTTT. Its protein is CASSPQQGSTDTQYF. The V and J genes are TRBV7-2 and TRBJ2-3; 7 bases line up with TRBD1. The V segment lost 5 bases and the J segment 0 bases; nucleotides outside the gene matches: 5. In germline, CDR1 is SGHTA, CDR2 FQGNSA. The CDR3 has 15 amino acids.

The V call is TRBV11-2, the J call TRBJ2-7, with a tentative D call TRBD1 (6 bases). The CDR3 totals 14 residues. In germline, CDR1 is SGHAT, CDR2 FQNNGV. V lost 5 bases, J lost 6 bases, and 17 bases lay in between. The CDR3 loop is CASSTPTGSREQYF. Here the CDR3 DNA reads TGTGCCAGCAGCACCCCCACAGGGTCCCGCGAGCAGTACTTC.

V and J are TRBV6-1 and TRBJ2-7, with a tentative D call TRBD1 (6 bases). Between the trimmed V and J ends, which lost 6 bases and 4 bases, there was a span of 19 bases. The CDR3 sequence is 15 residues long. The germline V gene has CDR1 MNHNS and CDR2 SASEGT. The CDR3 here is CASSPSTGFAYEQYF. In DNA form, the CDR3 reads TGTGCCAGCAGCCCAAGCACAGGGTTCGCGTACGAGCAGTACTTC.

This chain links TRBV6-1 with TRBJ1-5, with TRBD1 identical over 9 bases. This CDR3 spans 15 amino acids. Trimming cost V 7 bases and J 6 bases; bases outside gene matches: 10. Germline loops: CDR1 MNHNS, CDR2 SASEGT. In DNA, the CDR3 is TGTGCCAGCATGGGGGGACAGGGTTTACGTCAGCCCCAGCATTTT. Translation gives CASMGGQGLRQPQHF.